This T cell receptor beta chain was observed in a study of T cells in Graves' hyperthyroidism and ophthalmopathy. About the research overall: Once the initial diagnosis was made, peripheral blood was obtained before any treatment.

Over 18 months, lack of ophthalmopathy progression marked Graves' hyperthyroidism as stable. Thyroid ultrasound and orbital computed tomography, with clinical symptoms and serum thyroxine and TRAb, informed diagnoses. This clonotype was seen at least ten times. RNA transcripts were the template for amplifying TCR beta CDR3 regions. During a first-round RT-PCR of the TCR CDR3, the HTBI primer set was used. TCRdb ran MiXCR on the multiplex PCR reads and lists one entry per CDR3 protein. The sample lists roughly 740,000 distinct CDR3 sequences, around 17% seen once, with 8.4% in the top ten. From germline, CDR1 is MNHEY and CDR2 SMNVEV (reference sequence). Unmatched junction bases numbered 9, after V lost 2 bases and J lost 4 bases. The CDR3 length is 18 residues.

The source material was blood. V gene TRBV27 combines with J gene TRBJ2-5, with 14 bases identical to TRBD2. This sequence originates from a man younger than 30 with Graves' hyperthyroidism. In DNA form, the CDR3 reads TGTGCCAGCAGTTTACTCGGGACTAGCGGGAGTCGTGCAGAGACCCAGTACTTC. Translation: CASSLLGTSGSRAETQYF.